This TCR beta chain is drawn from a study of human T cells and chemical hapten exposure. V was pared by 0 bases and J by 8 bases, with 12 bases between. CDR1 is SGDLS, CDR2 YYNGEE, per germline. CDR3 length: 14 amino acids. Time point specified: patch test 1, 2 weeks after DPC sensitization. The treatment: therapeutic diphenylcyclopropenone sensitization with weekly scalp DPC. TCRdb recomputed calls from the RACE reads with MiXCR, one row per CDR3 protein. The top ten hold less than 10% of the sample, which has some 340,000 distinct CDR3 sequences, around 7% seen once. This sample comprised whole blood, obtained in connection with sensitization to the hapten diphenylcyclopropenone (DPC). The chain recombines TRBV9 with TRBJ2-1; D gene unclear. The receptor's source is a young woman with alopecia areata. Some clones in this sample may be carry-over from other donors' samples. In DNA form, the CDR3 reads TGTGCCAGCAGCGTAGGTGAAGGGATATATGAGCAGTTCTTC. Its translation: CASSVGEGIYEQFF.